These T cell receptor beta chains were read from a single sample in a study of blood T cell repertoires in COVID-19. Assay used: immunoSEQ multiplex PCR; TCRdb lists only in-frame clones, some missing. The sample has roughly 130,000 clones, about 84% seen once. The sequenced material came from peripheral blood. All receptors come from a woman in her fifties or sixties with acute or convalescent COVID-19. Both conserved end residues are part of each CDR3. Fields, in order: CDR3 DNA, CDR3 protein, J gene, clone size, V gene, D gene. D genes are given only for firm matches. Size values are once, few and many counts, or a class for expanded clones, and some rows have none.

cdr3_nt: TGTGCCATCCGGGATCTGCCTACCTACGAGCAGTACTTC
cdr3_aa: CAIRDLPTYEQYF
j_call: TRBJ2-7
clone_size: NA
v_call: TRBV10-3
d_call: NA

cdr3_nt: TGTGCCAGCAGTGAAATTAATTGGGACAGGGGAGGGGAGACCCAGTACTTC
cdr3_aa: CASSEINWDRGGETQYF
j_call: TRBJ2-5
clone_size: NA
v_call: TRBV6-1
d_call: TRBD1

cdr3_nt: TGTGCCAGCAGCACTTTGTATGAGCAGTTCTTC
cdr3_aa: CASSTLYEQFF
j_call: TRBJ2-1
clone_size: NA
v_call: TRBV7-2
d_call: NA

cdr3_nt: TGTGCCAGCAGCTTGACCGGGACAGGGGACAGCTACACCTTC
cdr3_aa: CASSLTGTGDSYTF
j_call: TRBJ1-2
clone_size: NA
v_call: TRBV7-3
d_call: TRBD1

cdr3_nt: TGTGCCAGCAGTTACCTTCAGGGACTAGGAAACACCATATATTTT
cdr3_aa: CASSYLQGLGNTIYF
j_call: TRBJ1-3
clone_size: NA
v_call: TRBV6-5
d_call: NA

cdr3_nt: TGTGCCAGCAGTCCCCCCCCAGGGCTCGGCACTGAAGCTTTCTTT
cdr3_aa: CASSPPPGLGTEAFF
j_call: TRBJ1-1
clone_size: NA
v_call: TRBV28
d_call: NA

cdr3_nt: TGTGCCAGCAGTCAGTCCCGGGACTTAAATCAGCCCCAGCATTTT
cdr3_aa: CASSQSRDLNQPQHF
j_call: TRBJ1-5
clone_size: NA
v_call: TRBV27
d_call: NA

cdr3_nt: TGCACCAGCAGCCATAACTCTGGAAACACCATATATTTT
cdr3_aa: CTSSHNSGNTIYF
j_call: TRBJ1-3
clone_size: few
v_call: TRBV1
d_call: NA

cdr3_nt: TGTGCCAGCCACGGACAGGGAACTAATGAAAAACTGTTTTTT
cdr3_aa: CASHGQGTNEKLFF
j_call: TRBJ1-4
clone_size: NA
v_call: TRBV2
d_call: TRBD1

cdr3_nt: TGCGCCAGCAGCTTGCGGGGATTGGGTCCATTGGGAGATACGCAGTATTTT
cdr3_aa: CASSLRGLGPLGDTQYF
j_call: TRBJ2-3
clone_size: NA
v_call: TRBV5-1
d_call: NA

cdr3_nt: TGTGCCAGCAGCCAAGGAGGACAGGTTAGGCGGAACACTGAAGCTTTCTTT
cdr3_aa: CASSQGGQVRRNTEAFF
j_call: TRBJ1-1
clone_size: NA
v_call: TRBV3-1/TRBV3-2
d_call: TRBD1

cdr3_nt: TGTGCCAGCAGCTTGGGGGGGGTCTCCTACGAGCAGTACTTC
cdr3_aa: CASSLGGVSYEQYF
j_call: TRBJ2-7
clone_size: NA
v_call: TRBV7-6
d_call: TRBD2

cdr3_nt: TGTGCCAGCTGGGATCTCAGGGGGTATGGCTACACCTTC
cdr3_aa: CASWDLRGYGYTF
j_call: TRBJ1-2
clone_size: NA
v_call: TRBV12-3/TRBV12-4
d_call: TRBD1

cdr3_nt: TGCGCCAGCAGCTTGGGCGAGGGCTACACAGATACGCAGTATTTT
cdr3_aa: CASSLGEGYTDTQYF
j_call: TRBJ2-3
clone_size: NA
v_call: TRBV5-1
d_call: NA

cdr3_nt: TGTGCCAGCAGCGAAGCCAGATTGCTTAACACCGGGGAGCTGTTTTTT
cdr3_aa: CASSEARLLNTGELFF
j_call: TRBJ2-2
clone_size: NA
v_call: TRBV4-2
d_call: NA

cdr3_nt: TGCGCCAGCAGCCTTCCAGGGGGGAATGAGCAGTTCTTC
cdr3_aa: CASSLPGGNEQFF
j_call: TRBJ2-1
clone_size: NA
v_call: TRBV4-1
d_call: NA

cdr3_nt: TGCGCCAGCAGCTTCTACTCACCTATGAACACTGAAGCTTTCTTT
cdr3_aa: CASSFYSPMNTEAFF
j_call: TRBJ1-1
clone_size: NA
v_call: TRBV5-1
d_call: NA

cdr3_nt: TGTGCCAGCAGTCGGAGGGAATGGTTCTTC
cdr3_aa: CASSRREWFF
j_call: TRBJ2-1
clone_size: NA
v_call: TRBV28
d_call: NA

cdr3_nt: TGTGCCAGCAGCCCCGGAGGGGGGGTTGAGCAGTTCTTC
cdr3_aa: CASSPGGGVEQFF
j_call: TRBJ2-1
clone_size: NA
v_call: TRBV3-1/TRBV3-2
d_call: NA

cdr3_nt: TGTGCCAGCAGTCCACAGGGCTCTGGGGCCAACGTCCTGACTTTC
cdr3_aa: CASSPQGSGANVLTF
j_call: TRBJ2-6
clone_size: NA
v_call: TRBV6-5
d_call: NA